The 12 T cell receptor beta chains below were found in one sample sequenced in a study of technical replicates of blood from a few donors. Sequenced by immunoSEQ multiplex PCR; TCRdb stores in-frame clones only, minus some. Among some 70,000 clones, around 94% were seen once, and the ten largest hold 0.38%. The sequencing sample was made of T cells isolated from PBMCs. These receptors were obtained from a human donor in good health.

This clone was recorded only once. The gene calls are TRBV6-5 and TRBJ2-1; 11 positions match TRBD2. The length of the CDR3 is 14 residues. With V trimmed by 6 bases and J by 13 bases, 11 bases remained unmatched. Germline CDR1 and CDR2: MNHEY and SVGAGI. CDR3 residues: CASSKALLAGAQFF. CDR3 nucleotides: TGTGCCAGCAGCAAAGCATTACTAGCGGGAGCTCAGTTCTTC.

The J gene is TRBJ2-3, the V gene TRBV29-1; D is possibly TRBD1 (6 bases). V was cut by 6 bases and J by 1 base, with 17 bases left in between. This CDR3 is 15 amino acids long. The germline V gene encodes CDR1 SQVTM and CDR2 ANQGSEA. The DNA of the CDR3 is TGCAGCGTGGCCAACCAGGGGTTCGGCACAGATACGCAGTATTTT. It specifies CSVANQGFGTDTQYF.

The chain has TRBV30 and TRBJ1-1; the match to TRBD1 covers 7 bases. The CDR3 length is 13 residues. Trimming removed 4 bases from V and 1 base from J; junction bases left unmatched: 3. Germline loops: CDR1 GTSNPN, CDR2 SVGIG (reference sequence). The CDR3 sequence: CAWTRQGNTEAFF. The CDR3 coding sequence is TGTGCCTGGACCCGACAGGGGAACACTGAAGCTTTCTTT.

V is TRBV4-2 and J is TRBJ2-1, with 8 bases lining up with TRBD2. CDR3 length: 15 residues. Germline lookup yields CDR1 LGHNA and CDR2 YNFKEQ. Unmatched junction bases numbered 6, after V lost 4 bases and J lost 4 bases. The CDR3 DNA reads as TGTGCCAGCAGCCTTAGCGGGATAGGATACAATGAGCAGTTCTTC. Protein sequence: CASSLSGIGYNEQFF.

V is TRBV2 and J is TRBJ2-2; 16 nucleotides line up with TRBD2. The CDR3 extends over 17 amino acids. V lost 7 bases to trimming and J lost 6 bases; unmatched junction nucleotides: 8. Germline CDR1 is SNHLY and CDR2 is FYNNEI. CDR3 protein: CASTGTSGRARPGELFF. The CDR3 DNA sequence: TGTGCCAGCACTGGGACTAGCGGGAGGGCTAGGCCCGGGGAGCTGTTTTTT. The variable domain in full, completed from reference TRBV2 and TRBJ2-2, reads EPEVTQTPSHQVTQMGQEVILRCVPISNHLYFYWYRQILGQKVEFLVSFYNNEISEKSEIFDDQFSVERPDGSNFTLKIRSTKLEDSAMYFCASTGTSGRARPGELFFGEGSRLTVL.

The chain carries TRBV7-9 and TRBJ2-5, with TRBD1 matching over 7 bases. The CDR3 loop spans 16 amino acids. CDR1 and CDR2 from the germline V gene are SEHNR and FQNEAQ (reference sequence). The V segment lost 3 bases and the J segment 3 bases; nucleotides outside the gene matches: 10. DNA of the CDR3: TGTGCCAGCAGCTTTACCTCACAGGGGCTGAAAGAGACCCAGTACTTC. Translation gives CASSFTSQGLKETQYF.

CDR3 region: CASENGYF. The CDR3, as DNA: TGTGCCAGCGAGAATGGGTACTTC. The chain joins TRBV6-1 to TRBJ2-7, with D unresolved. V was shortened by 8 bases and J by 12 bases, with 8 bases between the two germline ends. The germline gives CDR1 MNHNS, CDR2 SASEGT. CDR3 length: 8 amino acids.

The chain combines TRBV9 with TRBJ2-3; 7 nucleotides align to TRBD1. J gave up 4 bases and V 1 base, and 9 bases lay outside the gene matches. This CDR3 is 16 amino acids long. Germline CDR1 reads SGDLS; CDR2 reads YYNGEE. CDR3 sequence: CASSVTKGAWSDTQYF. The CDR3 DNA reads TGTGCCAGCAGCGTAACTAAGGGGGCTTGGTCAGATACGCAGTATTTT.

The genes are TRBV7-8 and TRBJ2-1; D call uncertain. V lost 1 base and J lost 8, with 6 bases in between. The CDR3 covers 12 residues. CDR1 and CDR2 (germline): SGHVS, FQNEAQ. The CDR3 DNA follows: TGTGCCAGCAGCTTAGTCCCCGATGAGCAGTTCTTC. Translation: CASSLVPDEQFF.

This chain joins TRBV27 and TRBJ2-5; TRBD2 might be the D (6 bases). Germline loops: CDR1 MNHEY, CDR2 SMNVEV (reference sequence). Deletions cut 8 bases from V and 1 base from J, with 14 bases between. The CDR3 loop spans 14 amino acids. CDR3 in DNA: TGTGCCAGCCACGCACTGGGACTCCAAGAGACCCAGTACTTC. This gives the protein CASHALGLQETQYF.

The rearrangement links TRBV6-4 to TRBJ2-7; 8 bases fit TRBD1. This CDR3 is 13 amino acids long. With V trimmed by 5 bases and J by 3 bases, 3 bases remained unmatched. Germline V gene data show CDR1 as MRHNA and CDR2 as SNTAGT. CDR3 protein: CASSRGQGYEQYF. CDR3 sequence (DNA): TGTGCCAGCAGTCGCGGACAGGGCTACGAGCAGTACTTC.

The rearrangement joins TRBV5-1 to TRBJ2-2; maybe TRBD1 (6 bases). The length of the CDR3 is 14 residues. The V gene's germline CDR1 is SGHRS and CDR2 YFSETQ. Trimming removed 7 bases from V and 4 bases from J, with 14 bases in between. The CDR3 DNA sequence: TGCGCCAGCTACATCCAGGGGTCCACCGGGGAGCTGTTTTTT. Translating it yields CASYIQGSTGELFF.